The clone carrying this T cell receptor beta chain was seen a few times. The data derive from a study of blood T cell repertoires in COVID-19. Background on the study: Both acute and convalescent COVID-19 samples were obtained from the United States, Italy and Spain. T cells, B-cell-depleted T cells, or PBMCs provided the cDNA or gDNA that served as material.

Repertoires were generated with immunoSEQ multiplex PCR, while TCRdb's copy carries only in-frame clones and drops some. The table records about 25,000 clones, about 83% of them present only once. Sequencing was done on a sample of peripheral blood. This receptor was obtained from a human donor in a cohort sampled during active COVID-19.

The CDR3 DNA sequence: TGTGCCAGCAGTTTAACCGCAGGGGTAGTCTACGAGCAGTACTTC. Its protein is CASSLTAGVVYEQYF. V usage is TRBV28 and J usage is TRBJ2-7; TRBD1 might be the D (6 bases). The V end was cut by 2 bases, the J end by 3 bases, with 14 bases between. CDR3 length equals 15 residues. Germline assignment: CDR1 MDHEN and CDR2 SYDVKM.